The 26 T cell receptor beta chains reported below all come from one sample, sequenced in a study of T-cell memory formation after mild COVID-19. TCRdb reprocessed the 5' RACE reads via MiXCR and lists one record per CDR3 protein. The profile covers 210,000 or so distinct CDR3 sequences, with roughly 27% appearing a single time and about an eighth taken by the ten largest. Sequenced material: PBMCs or a T cell subset sorted from them (not recorded which). The receptors come from an adult woman who had mild COVID-19 (a few samples of this study predate the infection). Cell type and time point are not known.

This clonotype was seen just once. V usage is TRBV29-1 and J usage is TRBJ1-2; a possible D gene is TRBD1 (6 bases). Germline V CDR1 and CDR2: SQVTM, ANQGSEA. The CDR3 loop spans 10 amino acids. V was cut by 7 bases and J by 8 bases, with 11 bases left in between. DNA of the CDR3: TGCAGCGATACAGGGAACGGCTACACCTTC. Translated, it gives CSDTGNGYTF.

The chain carries TRBV5-1 and TRBJ2-3; 9 bases fit TRBD1. The CDR3 has 15 amino acids. Germline trimming cut 4 bases from V and 5 bases from J; bases unmatched to any gene: 8. Per germline, CDR1 SGHRS and CDR2 YFSETQ. The CDR3 loop reads CASSLYRGREDTQYF. CDR3 coding DNA: TGCGCCAGCAGCCTCTACAGGGGGCGCGAAGATACGCAGTATTTT.

This clonotype has only a few counts. V usage is TRBV3-1 and J usage is TRBJ2-3; 12 nucleotides agree with TRBD2. CDR3 size: 20 residues. Germline trimming cut 0 bases from V and 2 bases from J; bases unmatched to any gene: 12. Germline V gene data show CDR1 as LGHDT and CDR2 as YNNKEL (reference sequence). Here the CDR3 DNA reads TGTGCCAGCAGCCAAGATTTTGGGTTTACTAGCGGGGGGATCACAGATACGCAGTATTTT. This sequence encodes CASSQDFGFTSGGITDTQYF.

This clonotype was recorded only once. The V gene is TRBV5-5, the J gene TRBJ2-7; TRBD1 or TRBD2 may be the D gene (5 bases each). This CDR3 is 13 amino acids long. From germline, CDR1 is SGHKS and CDR2 YYEKEE (reference sequence). Trimming took off 4 bases at V and 2 bases at J, with 10 bases between the two ends. The CDR3 DNA follows: TGTGCCAGCAGCGGGGGATTCCCCTACGAGCAGTACTTC. Protein: CASSGGFPYEQYF.

The chain couples TRBV7-8 to TRBJ2-1; 7 bases agree with TRBD2. The junction had 4 bases not matched to a gene; V was cut back by 5 bases and J by 0 bases. Germline V lookup: CDR1 SGHVS, CDR2 FQNEAQ. The CDR3 has 15 amino acids. The CDR3 here is CASSPGGASYNEQFF. The CDR3 DNA reads TGTGCCAGCAGCCCGGGGGGAGCCTCCTACAATGAGCAGTTCTTC.

This sequence joins TRBV6-5 and TRBJ2-5; 11 bases align to TRBD2. The CDR3 runs to 16 residues. V dropped 2 bases and J dropped 3; count of bases not matched to a gene: 5. Germline V gives CDR1 MNHEY, CDR2 SVGAGI. CDR3 residues: CASSYRLAGLEETQYF. CDR3 bases: TGTGCCAGCAGTTACAGACTAGCGGGGCTTGAAGAGACCCAGTACTTC.

This chain joins TRBV24-1 and TRBJ2-3, with D unclear. The CDR3 consists of 14 residues. From germline, CDR1 is KGHDR and CDR2 SFDVKD. Trimming cost V 7 bases and J 0 bases, with 10 bases left between them. CDR3 coding DNA: TGTGCCACCAGCGGTACTCGTAGCACAGATACGCAGTATTTT. It is translated as CATSGTRSTDTQYF.

The CDR3 region has the DNA TGCAGTGCTACGCGGACTAGCGGGAGATACAATGAGCAGTTCTTC. Its translation: CSATRTSGRYNEQFF. The V gene is TRBV20-1, the J gene TRBJ2-1; TRBD2 matches 13 bases. V was clipped by 4 bases and J by 4 bases; unmatched bases: 4. This CDR3 is built from 15 residues. Germline V gene data show CDR1 as DFQATT and CDR2 as SNEGSKA (reference sequence).

CDR3 residues: CASTPEGLGNTIYF. In DNA form, the CDR3 reads TGTGCCAGCACCCCTGAGGGTCTTGGAAACACCATATATTTT. The chain employs TRBV12-3 or TRBV12-4 and TRBJ1-3; no clear D. The CDR3 is 14 residues long. The V and J ends lost 7 bases and 3 bases respectively, with 13 bases between them.

This clonotype was detected only a few times. This chain uses TRBV7-2 with TRBJ2-4; D remains unclear. Deletions cut 5 bases from V and 12 bases from J, with 17 bases between. Looked up from germline, CDR1 is SGHTA and CDR2 is FQGNSA. This CDR3 region has 13 residues. CDR3 sequence reads: CASSPQSGWAQYF. The CDR3 nucleotides read TGTGCCAGCAGCCCCCAGTCAGGTTGGGCTCAGTACTTC.

This clonotype was observed a few times. This rearrangement joins TRBV7-6 to TRBJ2-5; D is undetermined. The length of the CDR3 is 13 residues. CDR1 and CDR2 (germline): SGHVS, FNYEAQ. Trimming shortened V by 5 bases and J by 2 bases, and 9 bases separated the two germline ends. CDR3 nucleotide sequence: TGTGCCAGCAGCCAAGTGCCTCAAGAGACCCAGTACTTC. Amino acid sequence: CASSQVPQETQYF.

DNA for the CDR3: TGCAGCGTTGAACACCCTAGCACAGATACGCAGTATTTT. Encoded protein: CSVEHPSTDTQYF. The chain employs TRBV29-1 and TRBJ2-3; D not certain. The CDR3 is made up of 13 amino acids. With 2 bases removed from V and 0 bases from J, the gap between germline ends came to 6 bases. CDR1 SQVTM and CDR2 ANQGSEA come from the germline V gene.

The chain carries TRBV7-2 and TRBJ2-1; TRBD1 agrees at 8 bases. Germline CDR1 SGHTA, CDR2 FQGNSA. This CDR3 is built from 15 residues. Germline trimming cut 6 bases from V and 0 bases from J; bases unmatched to any gene: 4. For the CDR3, the DNA is TGTGCCAGCAGTTCCGACAGGGGCTCCTACAATGAGCAGTTCTTC. Translating gives CASSSDRGSYNEQFF.

Written as DNA, the CDR3 is TGCAGTGCTAGAATGCCGGCCGAAGCTTTCTTT. It yields the protein CSARMPAEAFF. The chain couples TRBV20-1 to TRBJ1-1; D remains ambiguous. This CDR3 comprises 11 residues. CDR1 DFQATT and CDR2 SNEGSKA come from the germline V gene (reference sequence). Trimming shortened V by 2 bases and J by 8 bases, and 9 bases separated the two germline ends.

This clonotype was observed a handful of times. This sequence joins TRBV27 and TRBJ1-2; D might be TRBD1 (5 bases). CDR1 is MNHEY, CDR2 SMNVEV, per germline (reference sequence). There are 13 residues in the CDR3. Trimming took off 6 bases at V and 8 bases at J, with 16 bases between the two ends. Here the CDR3 DNA reads TGTGCCAGCAGCAACCGGCAGGGACGGGGCTACACCTTC. This encodes CASSNRQGRGYTF.

The chain has TRBV6-6 and TRBJ1-5; D ambiguous. V dropped 4 bases and J dropped 1 base, with 8 bases sitting between them. Germline assignment: CDR1 MNHNY and CDR2 SVGAGI (reference sequence). The CDR3 has 14 amino acids. The CDR3 sequence is CASSSLTSNQPQHF. CDR3 sequence (DNA): TGTGCCAGCAGTTCCCTAACCAGCAATCAGCCCCAGCATTTT.

This clonotype has only a few counts. The rearrangement joins TRBV6-5 to TRBJ2-7; TRBD1 matches at 10 bases. Looked up from germline, CDR1 is MNHEY and CDR2 is SVGAGI. This CDR3 contains 15 residues. Germline trimming cut 1 base from V and 1 base from J; bases unmatched to any gene: 1. The CDR3 DNA reads TGTGCCAGCAGTTACTGGACAGGGGGATCCTACGAGCAGTACTTC. Its protein is CASSYWTGGSYEQYF.

J is TRBJ1-1 and V is TRBV12-3 or TRBV12-4, with a possible D match to TRBD1 (5 bases). CDR3 length: 14 amino acids. Trimming stripped 6 bases from V and 2 bases from J, with 13 bases between. CDR3 residues: CASRTLTANTEAFF. The CDR3 DNA follows: TGTGCCAGCAGGACCTTGACAGCTAACACTGAAGCTTTCTTT.

This clonotype came up a few times. The rearrangement links TRBV21-1 to TRBJ2-7; the table's TRBD1 call for D was not verified on the DNA. TRBV21-1 is labeled a pseudogene. The CDR3 is 16 amino acids. The CDR3 is CASSKGRDRVIYEQYF. CDR3 bases: TGTGCCAGCAGCAAAGGCCGGGACAGGGTCATCTACGAGCAGTACTTC.

V and J are TRBV7-9 and TRBJ1-1, with D possibly matching TRBD1 (6 bases). CDR1 and CDR2 (germline): SEHNR, FQNEAQ (reference sequence). The CDR3 extends over 16 amino acids. Trimming removed 2 bases at V and 7 bases at J, with 20 bases between. CDR3 sequence: CASSLSGARGLFEAFF. CDR3 nucleotide sequence: TGTGCCAGCAGCTTATCGGGGGCGCGCGGACTTTTTGAAGCTTTCTTT.

The chain combines TRBV5-1 with TRBJ2-2; D might be TRBD2 (5 bases). The CDR3 covers 15 residues. Per germline, CDR1 SGHRS and CDR2 YFSETQ. V lost 4 bases and J 3 bases, leaving 13 bases between the germline ends. The CDR3 coding sequence is TGCGCCAGCAGCCGTGACTCGGACTACACCGGGGAGCTGTTTTTT. Translation: CASSRDSDYTGELFF.

Turning to this clonotype: Compared with germline, one end of the junction differs, possibly owing to a read error. The chain links TRBV12-3 or TRBV12-4 to TRBJ2-7; the D is unclear. The CDR3 extends over 13 amino acids. The CDR3 here is CACSSESSYEQYF. The CDR3 DNA sequence: TGTGCCTGCAGTTCGGAGAGCTCATACGAGCAGTACTTC.

In its sample, this clonotype was seen a few times. V is TRBV6-6 and J is TRBJ2-7; the match to TRBD1 covers 7 bases. Unmatched junction bases numbered 8, after V lost 6 bases and J lost 3 bases. The CDR3 is 14 residues long. Germline CDR1 MNHNY, CDR2 SVGAGI (reference sequence). For the CDR3, the DNA is TGTGCCAGCAGGGACCCTGGGACAGTCTACGAGCAGTACTTC. Translating it yields CASRDPGTVYEQYF.

The chain couples TRBV5-1 to TRBJ2-7; D unresolved. In germline, CDR1 is SGHRS, CDR2 YFSETQ. The CDR3 runs to 15 residues. Trimming pared 5 bases from V and 1 base from J, leaving 16 bases between. This CDR3 reads CASRPLEVRSYEQYF. CDR3 DNA sequence: TGCGCCAGCAGACCCTTAGAAGTGAGGTCCTACGAGCAGTACTTC. The full variable domain, completed using reference TRBV5-1 and TRBJ2-7, is KAGVTQTPRYLIKTRGQQVTLSCSPISGHRSVSWYQQTPGQGLQFLFEYFSETQRNKGNFPGRFSGRQFSNSRSEMNVSTLELGDSALYLCASRPLEVRSYEQYFGPGTRLTVT.

This clonotype was seen only once. CDR3 amino acids: CASSPRSSGGGETQYF. The DNA of the CDR3 is TGTGCCAGCAGCCCAAGATCTAGCGGGGGGGGAGAGACCCAGTACTTC. The chain links TRBV3-1 to TRBJ2-5; 12 bases align to TRBD2. After removal of 4 bases from V and 4 bases from J, the junction contained 7 bases not matched to a gene. CDR3 size: 16 residues. Germline lookup yields CDR1 LGHDT and CDR2 YNNKEL (reference sequence).

The CDR3 spells CASRYRANTEAFF. The CDR3 DNA is TGCGCCAGCCGTTACAGGGCGAACACTGAAGCTTTCTTT. The chain couples TRBV5-1 to TRBJ1-1; the D gene is possibly TRBD1 (6 bases). Trimming removed 7 bases from V and 1 base from J, with 11 bases in between. This CDR3 has 13 residues. In germline, CDR1 is SGHRS, CDR2 YFSETQ.